The 32 T cell receptor beta chains listed next were all sequenced from one sample in a study of cytomegalovirus exposure and HLA in healthy donors. The PCR contained 60 Vbeta and 13 Jbeta primers. The assay was immunoSEQ multiplex PCR, and TCRdb's table has in-frame clones only and misses some. The table lists approximately 190,000 clones, almost 85% of them singletons. Sequenced: PBMCs. Receptors originate from a boy between 10 and 17 years old in good health and CMV-seronegative.

The chain joins TRBV13 to TRBJ2-4; 7 bases line up with TRBD2. Trimming at V came to 4 bases and at J to 4 bases, leaving 10 bases not matched to a gene. From germline, CDR1 is PRHDT and CDR2 FYEKMQ (reference sequence). This CDR3 is 16 amino acids long. CDR3 sequence (DNA): TGTGCCAGCAGCTCCTGGGGTAGCGGGTCAAAAAACATTCAGTACTTC. It encodes CASSSWGSGSKNIQYF.

The chain combines TRBV9 with TRBJ1-1, with 7 positions matching TRBD1. The ends lost 4 bases at V and 3 bases at J; junction bases unmatched: 6. CDR1 SGDLS and CDR2 YYNGEE come from the germline V gene. There are 14 residues in the CDR3. CDR3 region: CASSRDSSDTEAFF. The CDR3, as DNA: TGTGCCAGCAGCCGGGACAGTTCGGACACTGAAGCTTTCTTT.

The chain recombines TRBV30 with TRBJ1-2; D may be TRBD1 (5 bases). V was cut by 0 bases and J by 7 bases, with 15 bases left in between. The CDR3 has 14 amino acids. CDR1 is GTSNPN and CDR2 is SVGIG in the germline V gene (reference sequence). DNA of the CDR3: TGTGCCTGGAGTGTGATTAACGGGGGTGGTGGCTACACCTTC. Encoded protein: CAWSVINGGGGYTF.

V gene TRBV15 combines with J gene TRBJ1-1, with 9 bases identical to TRBD1. J gave up 0 bases and V 5 bases, and 1 base lay outside the gene matches. Germline CDR1 LNHNV, CDR2 YYDKDF (reference sequence). This CDR3 comprises 14 residues. The CDR3, as DNA: TGTGCCACCAGCGGGACAGGGATGAACACTGAAGCTTTCTTT. Its translation: CATSGTGMNTEAFF. Full variable domain (outside the CDR3, taken from reference TRBV15 and TRBJ1-1): DAMVIQNPRYQVTQFGKPVTLSCSQTLNHNVMYWYQQKSSQAPKLLFHYYDKDFNNEADTPDNFQSRRPNTSFCFLDIRSPGLGDTAMYLCATSGTGMNTEAFFGQGTRLTVV.

The chain joins TRBV15 to TRBJ2-2; 9 bases are shared with TRBD1. The V gene's germline CDR1 is LNHNV and CDR2 YYDKDF (reference sequence). Unmatched junction bases numbered 8, after V lost 1 base and J lost 5 bases. This CDR3 contains 17 residues. Written as DNA, the CDR3 is TGTGCCACCAGCAGAGGTCAGGGACAGGGAAAAACCGGGGAGCTGTTTTTT. This sequence encodes CATSRGQGQGKTGELFF.

This chain joins TRBV28 and TRBJ1-4; tentatively, D is TRBD1 (5 bases). The CDR3 runs 14 residues. Trimming left V 5 bases short and J 6 bases short, with 13 bases between. CDR1 is MDHEN, CDR2 SYDVKM, per germline. CDR3 region: CASSQGGSDEKLFF. The CDR3 DNA reads TGTGCCAGCAGTCAGGGAGGAAGTGATGAAAAACTGTTTTTT.

Remarks on this clone: The identical CDR3 is also encoded by other nucleotide sequences in the sample. The chain recombines TRBV9 with TRBJ2-3; D gene ambiguous. CDR1 SGDLS and CDR2 YYNGEE come from the germline V gene. Trimming shortened V by 4 bases and J by 0 bases, and 3 bases separated the two germline ends. The CDR3 covers 12 residues. CDR3 protein: CASSLSTDTQYF. The CDR3 region has the DNA TGTGCCAGCAGCCTTAGCACAGATACGCAGTATTTT.

The rearrangement links TRBV5-6 to TRBJ2-7; D call uncertain. In germline, CDR1 is SGHDT, CDR2 YYEEEE. Trimming took 4 bases from V and 4 from J, leaving 9 bases between them. The CDR3 consists of 12 residues. CDR3 region: CASSPGLYEQYF. The CDR3 DNA follows: TGTGCCAGCAGCCCTGGCCTTTACGAGCAGTACTTC.

The chain has TRBV2 and TRBJ1-4; D is unclear. Looked up from germline, CDR1 is SNHLY and CDR2 is FYNNEI. V lost 0 bases and J lost 1, with 6 bases in between. This CDR3 spans 15 amino acids. CDR3 residues: CASSEARGTNEKLFF. CDR3 sequence (DNA): TGTGCCAGCAGTGAAGCTCGGGGAACTAATGAAAAACTGTTTTTT.

J is TRBJ2-3 and V is TRBV27; 7 bases map to TRBD2. CDR1 MNHEY and CDR2 SMNVEV come from the germline V gene (reference sequence). V gave up 2 bases and J gave up 10 bases; unmatched junction bases: 6. This CDR3 has 13 residues. The CDR3 protein is CASSLGLERPQYF. The CDR3 nucleotides are TGTGCCAGCAGTTTAGGACTAGAGAGGCCGCAGTATTTT.

The chain has TRBV29-1 and TRBJ1-3, with D tentatively TRBD1 (5 bases). CDR1 SQVTM and CDR2 ANQGSEA come from the germline V gene. The CDR3 loop spans 19 amino acids. Trimming cost V 4 bases and J 0 bases, with 25 bases left between them. This CDR3 is CSVAVRDQGTVFSGNTIYF. CDR3 DNA: TGCAGCGTTGCCGTGCGTGATCAGGGTACAGTATTCTCTGGAAACACCATATATTTT.

J is TRBJ2-6 and V is TRBV30, with 8 bases fitting TRBD1. The CDR3 loop spans 19 amino acids. Germline CDR1 and CDR2: GTSNPN and SVGIG (reference sequence). Trimming cost V 2 bases and J 3 bases; bases outside gene matches: 15. The CDR3 loop reads CAWSQQGFQGAGGANVLTF. CDR3 bases: TGTGCCTGGAGTCAACAGGGGTTTCAGGGGGCGGGTGGGGCCAACGTCCTGACTTTC.

The rearrangement links TRBV9 to TRBJ1-5; the D is unclear. Germline V gene data show CDR1 as SGDLS and CDR2 as YYNGEE. V lost 2 bases to trimming and J lost 7 bases, with 10 bases between them. CDR3 length: 13 amino acids. The CDR3 protein is CASSVTLGQPQHF. In DNA, the CDR3 is TGTGCCAGCAGCGTGACACTAGGGCAGCCCCAGCATTTT.

The chain combines TRBV7-9 with TRBJ1-2; no clear D. CDR1 is SEHNR, CDR2 FQNEAQ, per germline (reference sequence). CDR3 length equals 12 residues. The ends were cut back, 8 bases at V and 4 bases at J, with 11 bases in the middle. The DNA for the CDR3 is TGTGCCAGCCAAAACTCCCTCTATGGCTACACCTTC. It is translated as CASQNSLYGYTF.

The V gene is TRBV30, the J gene TRBJ1-5; 8 bases line up with TRBD1. In germline, CDR1 is GTSNPN, CDR2 SVGIG (reference sequence). V lost 2 bases, J lost 3 bases, and 3 bases stayed unmatched. This CDR3 region has 14 residues. The CDR3 DNA follows: TGTGCCTGGAGTCGTCAGGGGGCCAATCAGCCCCAGCATTTT. This encodes CAWSRQGANQPQHF.

The J gene is TRBJ2-1, the V gene TRBV29-1; TRBD1 matches 8 bases. The CDR3 has 16 residues. CDR1 SQVTM and CDR2 ANQGSEA come from the germline V gene. J lost 3 bases, V lost 2 bases, and 9 bases had no gene match. CDR3 residues: CSVEKPDRENYNEQFF. CDR3 bases: TGCAGCGTTGAAAAACCGGACAGGGAGAACTACAATGAGCAGTTCTTC.

For the CDR3, the DNA is TGCGCCAGCAGCTTGGAGGGGGTCGGCACTGAAGCTTTCTTT. Encoded protein: CASSLEGVGTEAFF. The rearrangement uses TRBV5-1 and TRBJ1-1; D perhaps matches TRBD1 (6 bases). The CDR3 has 14 amino acids. The V end lost 0 bases, the J end lost 4 bases, and 10 bases lay between the germline ends. From germline, CDR1 is SGHRS and CDR2 YFSETQ.

The chain combines TRBV13 with TRBJ2-2; a weak D match, TRBD2 (6 bases). Germline CDR1 reads PRHDT; CDR2 reads FYEKMQ (reference sequence). V lost 6 bases and J lost 6, with 8 bases in between. This CDR3 region has 12 residues. CDR3 DNA: TGTGCCAGCAGACTAGCCCCCGGGGAGCTGTTTTTT. It codes for CASRLAPGELFF.

V gene TRBV27 combines with J gene TRBJ2-1, with TRBD2 as a possible D gene (6 bases). The CDR3 loop spans 17 amino acids. Deletions cut 0 bases from V and 0 bases from J, with 12 bases between. Germline CDR1 reads MNHEY; CDR2 reads SMNVEV (reference sequence). For the CDR3, the DNA is TGTGCCAGCAGTTTATCGCGGGGCCAGAGCTCCTACAATGAGCAGTTCTTC. Encoded protein: CASSLSRGQSSYNEQFF.

With respect to this clone: Other DNA sequences within the sample encode an identical CDR3. V is TRBV9 and J is TRBJ2-7; no reliable D call. The CDR3 is 14 amino acids. CDR1 and CDR2 from the germline V gene are SGDLS and YYNGEE. The V gene lost 0 bases and the J gene lost 0 bases, with 7 bases spanning the gap. The CDR3 loop reads CASSVASSSYEQYF. The CDR3 bases are TGTGCCAGCAGCGTAGCGTCCAGCTCCTACGAGCAGTACTTC. Complete variable domain (other parts from reference TRBV9 and TRBJ2-7): DSGVTQTPKHLITATGQRVTLRCSPRSGDLSVYWYQQSLDQGLQFLIQYYNGEERAKGNILERFSAQQFPDLHSELNLSSLELGDSALYFCASSVASSSYEQYFGPGTRLTVT.

The rearrangement joins TRBV4-1 to TRBJ1-6; maybe TRBD1 (5 bases). Germline assignment: CDR1 MGHRA and CDR2 YSYEKL. Trimming removed 1 base at V and 5 bases at J, with 12 bases between. The CDR3 length is 16 residues. DNA of the CDR3: TGCGCCAGCAGCCAAGGTGTCGGACACAATAATTCACCCCTCCACTTT. It yields the protein CASSQGVGHNNSPLHF.

The rearrangement joins TRBV2 to TRBJ1-2, with D uncertain. This CDR3 is built from 12 residues. Germline V lookup: CDR1 SNHLY, CDR2 FYNNEI. V dropped 7 bases and J dropped 2 bases, with 8 bases sitting between them. DNA of the CDR3: TGTGCCAGCAATGGGAGGAACTATGGCTACACCTTC. Residues: CASNGRNYGYTF.

The chain uses TRBV7-2 and TRBJ2-4; D might be TRBD2 (6 bases). V dropped 0 bases and J dropped 9 bases, with 18 bases sitting between them. CDR3 length: 16 amino acids. The germline V gene encodes CDR1 SGHTA and CDR2 FQGNSA. The CDR3 spells CASSLASGGRVGIQYF. CDR3 DNA: TGTGCCAGCAGCTTAGCGTCAGGAGGGCGGGTTGGCATTCAGTACTTC.

The chain links TRBV28 to TRBJ2-1; 7 bases are a match to TRBD1. Looked up from germline, CDR1 is MDHEN and CDR2 is SYDVKM. V was clipped by 1 base and J by 7 bases; unmatched bases: 7. This CDR3 spans 15 amino acids. CDR3 nucleotide sequence: TGTGCCAGCAGTTTATTGTCAGGGGGTTCAAATGAGCAGTTCTTC. Amino acids: CASSLLSGGSNEQFF. The whole variable domain, remainder taken from reference TRBV28 and TRBJ2-1, is DVKVTQSSRYLVKRTGEKVFLECVQDMDHENMFWYRQDPGLGLRLIYFSYDVKMKEKGDIPEGYSVSREKKERFSLILESASTNQTSMYLCASSLLSGGSNEQFFGPGTRLTVL.

The rearrangement links TRBV11-2 to TRBJ2-1, with TRBD2 as a possible D gene (6 bases). Germline V lookup: CDR1 SGHAT, CDR2 FQNNGV. CDR3 length equals 15 residues. Between the trimmed V and J ends, which lost 2 bases and 5 bases, there was a span of 13 bases. CDR3 sequence: CASSLSGGINNEQFF. The CDR3 coding sequence is TGTGCCAGCAGCTTATCTGGGGGGATCAACAATGAGCAGTTCTTC.

The chain employs TRBV29-1 and TRBJ2-1; no firm D call. Germline V gene sequence: CDR1 SQVTM, CDR2 ANQGSEA. Trimming removed 4 bases from V and 4 bases from J, with 14 bases in between. This CDR3 spans 14 amino acids. The CDR3 loop reads CSVARGLTYNEQFF. The CDR3, as DNA: TGCAGCGTTGCCCGTGGGCTCACGTACAATGAGCAGTTCTTC.

This clone was counted a few times. The J gene is TRBJ1-1, the V gene TRBV27; 9 bases are shared with TRBD1. J was trimmed by 3 bases and V by 3 bases; bases with no gene match: 5. The CDR3 is 15 residues long. Looked up from germline, CDR1 is MNHEY and CDR2 is SMNVEV (reference sequence). The CDR3 sequence: CASSLDGTGHTEAFF. The CDR3 nucleotides are TGTGCCAGCAGTTTGGACGGGACAGGGCACACTGAAGCTTTCTTT.

The V call is TRBV21-1, the J call TRBJ2-3; TRBD1, the table's D call, was not compared with the DNA. TRBV21-1 is a pseudogene. The CDR3 spans 13 residues. CDR3 sequence (DNA): TGTGCCAGCAGCAAGGGGCGGCAAGATACGCAGTATTTT. Translated, it gives CASSKGRQDTQYF.

This rearrangement joins TRBV4-1 to TRBJ1-2, with TRBD1 as a possible D gene (6 bases). The length of the CDR3 is 13 residues. Trimming took 0 bases from V and 8 from J, leaving 10 bases between them. Looked up from germline, CDR1 is MGHRA and CDR2 is YSYEKL. The CDR3 sequence: CASSQDRGTGYTF. CDR3 nucleotides: TGCGCCAGCAGCCAAGATAGGGGGACGGGCTACACCTTC.

A few counts support this clone. The V call is TRBV27, the J call TRBJ2-1, with 8 bases identical to TRBD2. The CDR3 totals 16 residues. V trimming: 1 base; J trimming: 3 bases; junction bases outside the gene matches: 5. The germline gives CDR1 MNHEY, CDR2 SMNVEV (reference sequence). Here the CDR3 DNA reads TGTGCCAGCAGTTTATATGGGACTAGAGTCTACAATGAGCAGTTCTTC. This gives the protein CASSLYGTRVYNEQFF.

This chain connects TRBV7-9 to TRBJ2-7; 12 positions agree with TRBD2. Unmatched junction bases numbered 4, after V lost 2 bases and J lost 8 bases. CDR3 length: 14 residues. Germline CDR1 SEHNR, CDR2 FQNEAQ (reference sequence). The CDR3 loop reads CASSLLAGGPKQYF. The CDR3 DNA is TGTGCCAGCAGCTTACTAGCGGGAGGGCCCAAGCAGTACTTC.

The chain combines TRBV7-2 with TRBJ2-5, with D maybe TRBD2 (8 bases). The DNA matches TRBJ2-7 better at its end, which makes the J call doubtful. This CDR3 region has 16 residues. Germline V CDR1 and CDR2: SGHTA, FQGNSA. For the CDR3, the DNA is TGTGCCAGCAGCTTAGGGTTAGCGGGACAGCCCTACGAGCAGTACTTC. Translating gives CASSLGLAGQPYEQYF.